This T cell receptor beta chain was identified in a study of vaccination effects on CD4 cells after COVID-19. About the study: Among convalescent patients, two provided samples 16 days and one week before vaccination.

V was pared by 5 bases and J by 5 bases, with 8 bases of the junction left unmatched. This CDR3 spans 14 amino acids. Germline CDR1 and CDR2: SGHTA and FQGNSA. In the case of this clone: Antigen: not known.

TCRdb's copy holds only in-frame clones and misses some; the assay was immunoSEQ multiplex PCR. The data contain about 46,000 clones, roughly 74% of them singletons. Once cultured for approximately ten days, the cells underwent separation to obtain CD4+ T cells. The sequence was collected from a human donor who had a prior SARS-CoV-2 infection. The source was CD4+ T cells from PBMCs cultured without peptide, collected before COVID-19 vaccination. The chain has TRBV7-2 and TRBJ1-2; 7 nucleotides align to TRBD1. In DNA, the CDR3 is TGTGCCAGCAGCCCACAGACAGGGAGTTATGGCTACACCTTC. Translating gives CASSPQTGSYGYTF.